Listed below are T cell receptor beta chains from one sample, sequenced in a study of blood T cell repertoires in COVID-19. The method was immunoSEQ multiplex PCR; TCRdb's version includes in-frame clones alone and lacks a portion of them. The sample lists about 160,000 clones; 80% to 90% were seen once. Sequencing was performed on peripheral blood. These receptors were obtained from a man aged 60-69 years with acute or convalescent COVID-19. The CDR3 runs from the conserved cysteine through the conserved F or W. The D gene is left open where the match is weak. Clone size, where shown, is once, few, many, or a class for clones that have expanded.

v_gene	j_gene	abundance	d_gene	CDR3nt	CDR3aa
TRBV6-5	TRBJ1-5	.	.	TGTGCCACCGACTGGGGCAATCAGCCCCAGCATTTT	CATDWGNQPQHF
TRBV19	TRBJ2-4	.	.	TGTGCCAGTAGTCCCCTGGGAGGGGGTCAGTCGTACATTCAGTACTTC	CASSPLGGGQSYIQYF
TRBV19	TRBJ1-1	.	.	TGTGCCAGTAGGGGACGGGAGGGGAGAGGCACTGAAGCTTTCTTT	CASRGREGRGTEAFF
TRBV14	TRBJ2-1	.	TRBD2	TGTGCCAGCAGCCCATACTTACTAGCGGGGGGATACAATGAGCAGTTCTTC	CASSPYLLAGGYNEQFF
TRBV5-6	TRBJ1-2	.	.	TGTGCCAGCAGCTTTCAGGGCCTGGCTAACTATGGCTACACCTTC	CASSFQGLANYGYTF
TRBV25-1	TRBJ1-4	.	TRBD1	TGTGCCAGCAGTGAGTCCGGGACAGGGAATGAAAAACTGTTTTTT	CASSESGTGNEKLFF
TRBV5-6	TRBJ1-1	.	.	TGTGCCAGCAGCTTGAGCGAGGGAGTAGTTCACACTGAAGCTTTCTTT	CASSLSEGVVHTEAFF
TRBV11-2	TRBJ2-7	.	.	TGTGCCAGCAGCTTACTTACTAGGGGGAGCTCCTACGAGCAGTACTTC	CASSLLTRGSSYEQYF
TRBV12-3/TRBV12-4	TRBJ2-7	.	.	TGTGCCAGCAGTTCACAGGCTCGAGAGCAGTACTTC	CASSSQAREQYF
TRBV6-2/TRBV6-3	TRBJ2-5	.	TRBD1	TGTGCCAGCAGCTTCCCCCGGACAGGGGGCGCAGAGACCCAGTACTTC	CASSFPRTGGAETQYF
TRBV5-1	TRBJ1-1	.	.	TGCGCCAGCAGCCCTCTCTCCGGGGGTTCGGACACTGAAGCTTTCTTT	CASSPLSGGSDTEAFF
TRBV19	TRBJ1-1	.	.	TGTGCCAGTAGTATGTGGGGGCGCGTTGACACTGAAGCTTTCTTT	CASSMWGRVDTEAFF
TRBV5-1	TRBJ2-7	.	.	TGCGCCAGAGTACGTTCGGACAGTTGGTACGAGCAGTACTTC	CARVRSDSWYEQYF
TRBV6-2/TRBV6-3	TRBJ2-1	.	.	TGTGCCAGCAGTTACGGGGCGGGGGAGCAGTTCTTC	CASSYGAGEQFF
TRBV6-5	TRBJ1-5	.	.	TGTGCCAGCGGCCCCTCCATTAGCAATCAGCCCCAGCATTTT	CASGPSISNQPQHF
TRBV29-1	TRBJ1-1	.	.	TGCAGCGTTGCCAGGCCCACTGAAGCTTTCTTT	CSVARPTEAFF
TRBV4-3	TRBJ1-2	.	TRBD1	TGCGCCAGCAGCCAAGAAGGACAGGGACTCTATGGCTACACCTTC	CASSQEGQGLYGYTF
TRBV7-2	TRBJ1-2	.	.	TGTGCCAGCAGCACCAAATCCACAGGGAAGGGCTACACCTTC	CASSTKSTGKGYTF
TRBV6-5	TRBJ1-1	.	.	TGTGCCAGCAACAGAAAGGTTGGCACTGAAGCTTTCTTT	CASNRKVGTEAFF
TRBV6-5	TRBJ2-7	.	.	TGTGCCAGCAGGGCCGTCACTGACTACCCCTACGAGCAGTACTTC	CASRAVTDYPYEQYF
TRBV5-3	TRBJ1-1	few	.	TGTGCCAGACCTAACACTGAAGCTTTCTTT	CARPNTEAFF
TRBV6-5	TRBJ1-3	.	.	TGTGCCAGCAGTTATTCCGGACAGTCTGGCACCATATATTTT	CASSYSGQSGTIYF
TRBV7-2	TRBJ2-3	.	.	TGTGCCAGCAGCTTAGGCCAGAACACAGATACGCAGTATTTT	CASSLGQNTDTQYF
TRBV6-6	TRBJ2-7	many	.	TGTGCCAGCAGTCCCACAGGCTCCGAGCAGTACTTC	CASSPTGSEQYF
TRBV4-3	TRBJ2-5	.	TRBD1	TGCGCCAGCAGCCAAGATCGGGACAGGGGCCGGGAGACCCAGTACTTC	CASSQDRDRGRETQYF
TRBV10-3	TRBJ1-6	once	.	TGTGCCATCCGACAACCCAATTCACCCCTCCACTTT	CAIRQPNSPLHF
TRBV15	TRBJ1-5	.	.	TGTGCCACCAGCAGAGACGAGCAGCCCCAGCATTTT	CATSRDEQPQHF
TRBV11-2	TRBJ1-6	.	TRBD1	TGTGCCAGCAGCCTGACAGGGCGTAATTCACCCCTCCACTTT	CASSLTGRNSPLHF